One sample yielded the 25 T cell receptor beta chains listed below, sequenced in a study of technical replicates of blood from a few donors. Sequencing was performed with immunoSEQ multiplex PCR; in TCRdb, only in-frame clones are kept and a portion is missing. This table holds tens of thousands of clones, about 95% found once. The sample was T cells isolated from PBMCs. These receptor sequences come from a human donor in good health.

The chain uses TRBV9 and TRBJ2-2, with 9 bases lining up with TRBD2. The V gene end was trimmed by 5 bases and the J gene end by 4 bases; junction bases not matched to a gene: 3. CDR1 SGDLS and CDR2 YYNGEE come from the germline V gene. The CDR3 covers 14 residues. The DNA for the CDR3 is TGTGCCAGCAGGCGGGAGGGGCTCACCGGGGAGCTGTTTTTT. It codes for CASRREGLTGELFF.

V gene TRBV5-6 combines with J gene TRBJ2-7, with no clear D. This CDR3 is built from 12 residues. Deletions cut 0 bases from V and 6 bases from J, with 7 bases between. In germline, CDR1 is SGHDT, CDR2 YYEEEE. For the CDR3, the DNA is TGTGCCAGCAGCTTGGAATTCCGCGAGCAGTACTTC. Translating it yields CASSLEFREQYF.

The gene calls are TRBV28 and TRBJ2-5, with D possibly being TRBD2 (6 bases). Germline assignment: CDR1 MDHEN and CDR2 SYDVKM. The CDR3 runs to 14 residues. The V end was cut by 6 bases, the J end by 5 bases, with 16 bases between. The CDR3 loop reads CASSSGSTGETQYF. Here the CDR3 DNA reads TGTGCCAGCAGCTCCGGGAGTACCGGGGAGACCCAGTACTTC.

The rearrangement joins TRBV5-1 to TRBJ2-2; TRBD1 matches 8 bases. The trim removed 4 bases at V and 1 base at J, leaving 6 bases unmatched. This CDR3 contains 16 residues. From germline, CDR1 is SGHRS and CDR2 YFSETQ. In DNA form, the CDR3 reads TGCGCCAGCAGCCGAATGACAGGGGAGAACACCGGGGAGCTGTTTTTT. As protein: CASSRMTGENTGELFF.

This clone was counted once. The chain carries TRBV2 and TRBJ1-2; 8 nucleotides agree with TRBD1. CDR3 length equals 15 residues. Germline CDR1 SNHLY, CDR2 FYNNEI. V trimming: 7 bases; J trimming: 5 bases; junction bases outside the gene matches: 12. This CDR3 is CASTDPGQVLYGYTF. The CDR3 region has the DNA TGTGCCAGCACTGATCCGGGACAGGTCCTTTATGGCTACACCTTC.

The J gene is TRBJ2-7, the V gene TRBV9; 9 bases fit TRBD1. Trimming at V came to 2 bases and at J to 6 bases, leaving 6 bases not matched to a gene. The CDR3 runs 14 residues. Germline loops: CDR1 SGDLS, CDR2 YYNGEE. The CDR3 sequence is CASSVSGTGSEQYF. CDR3 nucleotide sequence: TGTGCCAGCAGCGTTTCCGGGACAGGGAGCGAGCAGTACTTC. Using reference TRBV9 and TRBJ2-7 for the parts outside the CDR3, the full variable domain is DSGVTQTPKHLITATGQRVTLRCSPRSGDLSVYWYQQSLDQGLQFLIQYYNGEERAKGNILERFSAQQFPDLHSELNLSSLELGDSALYFCASSVSGTGSEQYFGPGTRLTVT.

About this clone itself: Its ends do not fully match the called genes, so a read error is possible. This CDR3 is also generated by other DNA sequences in the sample. V usage is TRBV16 and J usage is TRBJ1-1; TRBD1 is a possible D gene (6 bases). The germline CDR1 and CDR2 sequences are KGHSY and FQNENV. The CDR3 spans 15 residues. The CDR3, as DNA: TGTGCCAGCAGTCAATCCGGGACAAAGAACACTGAAGCTTTCTTT. Translation: CASSQSGTKNTEAFF.

Turning to this clone: Other DNA sequences in this sample translate to the same CDR3. This chain connects TRBV29-1 to TRBJ1-1; TRBD1 matches at 8 bases. The CDR3 contains 12 residues. The V gene's germline CDR1 is SQVTM and CDR2 ANQGSEA. The trim removed 4 bases at V and 5 bases at J, leaving 3 bases unmatched. CDR3 loop: CSVGTGNTEAFF. CDR3 coding DNA: TGCAGCGTTGGGACAGGGAATACTGAAGCTTTCTTT. The variable domain in full, completed from reference TRBV29-1 and TRBJ1-1, reads SAVISQKPSRDICQRGTSLTIQCQVDSQVTMMFWYRQQPGQSLTLIATANQGSEATYESGFVIDKFPISRPNLTFSTLTVSNMSPEDSSIYLCSVGTGNTEAFFGQGTRLTVV.

The chain recombines TRBV7-3 with TRBJ1-2, with 8 positions matching TRBD1. The CDR3 loop spans 16 amino acids. Trimming removed 5 bases from V and 5 bases from J; junction bases left unmatched: 13. Looked up from germline, CDR1 is SGHTA and CDR2 is FQGTGA. CDR3 amino acids: CASSQGPGTGEYGYTF. CDR3 bases: TGTGCCAGCAGCCAAGGTCCCGGGACAGGTGAATATGGCTACACCTTC.

This chain connects TRBV11-2 to TRBJ2-7, with 7 positions matching TRBD2. Germline CDR1 is SGHAT and CDR2 is FQNNGV. This CDR3 region has 16 residues. J gave up 5 bases and V 5 bases, and 15 bases lay outside the gene matches. The CDR3 DNA reads TGTGCCAGCAGCGGACCCTGGGGGGGGGTAACCGACGAGCAGTACTTC. Residues: CASSGPWGGVTDEQYF. The full variable domain, completed using reference TRBV11-2 and TRBJ2-7, is EAGVAQSPRYKIIEKRQSVAFWCNPISGHATLYWYQQILGQGPKLLIQFQNNGVVDDSQLPKDRFSAERLKGVDSTLKIQPAKLEDSAVYLCASSGPWGGVTDEQYFGPGTRLTVT.

The gene calls are TRBV5-1 and TRBJ2-3; 9 bases fit TRBD2. The germline CDR1 and CDR2 sequences are SGHRS and YFSETQ. The V and J ends lost 6 bases and 1 base, in that order; junction bases with no gene match: 6. The CDR3 consists of 15 residues. The CDR3 loop reads CASTLAGMGTDTQYF. The DNA for the CDR3 is TGCGCCAGCACCCTAGCGGGAATGGGCACAGATACGCAGTATTTT. The entire variable domain, with the rest obtained from reference TRBV5-1 and TRBJ2-3, is as follows: KAGVTQTPRYLIKTRGQQVTLSCSPISGHRSVSWYQQTPGQGLQFLFEYFSETQRNKGNFPGRFSGRQFSNSRSEMNVSTLELGDSALYLCASTLAGMGTDTQYFGPGTRLTVL.

This clone appeared a single time. CDR3 in amino acids: CAISESSAGGRGTDTQYF. In DNA form, the CDR3 reads TGTGCCATCAGTGAGTCGTCCGCGGGAGGGCGGGGCACAGATACGCAGTATTTT. V is TRBV10-3 and J is TRBJ2-3; 9 nucleotides line up with TRBD2. Trimming cost V 0 bases and J 1 base; bases outside gene matches: 8. Germline assignment: CDR1 ENHRY and CDR2 SYGVKD. There are 18 residues in the CDR3.

The chain recombines TRBV9 with TRBJ2-7; D is perhaps TRBD2 (5 bases). CDR1 SGDLS and CDR2 YYNGEE come from the germline V gene. V was cut by 3 bases and J by 4 bases, with 8 bases left in between. The CDR3 has 12 residues. The DNA of the CDR3 is TGTGCCAGCAGCGGCGAGGGTTACGAGCAGTACTTC. The encoded protein is CASSGEGYEQYF.

The chain joins TRBV7-7 to TRBJ2-1; 13 nucleotides agree with TRBD2. The CDR3 sequence is 15 residues long. Losses at the gene ends were 5 bases for V and 6 bases for J; bases not matched to a gene: 4. CDR1 is SSHAT and CDR2 is FNYEAQ in the germline V gene (reference sequence). Here the CDR3 DNA reads TGTGCCAGCAGCCGTGGACTAGCGGGAGTCAATGAGCAGTTCTTC. This sequence encodes CASSRGLAGVNEQFF.

The V gene is TRBV28, the J gene TRBJ2-7; 14 bases are a match to TRBD2. This CDR3 has 16 amino acids. J was trimmed by 2 bases and V by 6 bases; bases with no gene match: 6. Per germline, CDR1 MDHEN and CDR2 SYDVKM. This chain's CDR3 is CASREPGLAGAYEQYF. CDR3 DNA: TGTGCCAGCAGGGAACCGGGACTAGCGGGAGCCTACGAGCAGTACTTC.

This rearrangement joins TRBV7-9 to TRBJ2-5; 11 nucleotides line up with TRBD2. Germline CDR1 is SEHNR and CDR2 is FQNEAQ (reference sequence). This CDR3 is 16 amino acids long. V was pared by 6 bases and J by 7 bases, with 13 bases of the junction left unmatched. For the CDR3, the DNA is TGTGCCAGCAGGTCACAAGAGACTAGCGGGGCGGGGACCCAGTACTTC. Amino acid sequence: CASRSQETSGAGTQYF.

The CDR3 region is CASSDYLGQGRTF. The CDR3 bases are TGTGCCAGCAGTGATTACCTTGGACAGGGTCGGACCTTC. V is TRBV6-4 and J is TRBJ1-2; 8 nucleotides align to TRBD1. Germline V gene lookup returns CDR1 MRHNA and CDR2 SNTAGT. The J segment lost 14 bases and the V segment lost 3 bases, leaving 11 bases of the junction unmatched. The length of the CDR3 is 13 residues.

This chain uses TRBV6-1 with TRBJ2-7, with TRBD1 matching over 8 bases. Losses at the gene ends were 6 bases for V and 2 bases for J; bases not matched to a gene: 9. Germline CDR1 MNHNS, CDR2 SASEGT. CDR3 length equals 15 residues. This CDR3 reads CASRKDREIPYEQYF. For the CDR3, the DNA is TGTGCCAGCAGAAAGGACAGGGAGATCCCCTACGAGCAGTACTTC.

The chain uses TRBV6-6 and TRBJ2-7; 9 bases are a match to TRBD1. CDR3 length equals 14 residues. In germline, CDR1 is MNHNY, CDR2 SVGAGI (reference sequence). J gave up 3 bases and V 6 bases, and 6 bases lay outside the gene matches. The CDR3 is CASSPGQGLYEQYF. The CDR3 region has the DNA TGTGCCAGCAGCCCGGGACAGGGACTCTACGAGCAGTACTTC.

This chain's CDR3 is CASIADEQFF. Written as DNA, the CDR3 is TGTGCCAGCATAGCTGATGAGCAGTTCTTC. The gene calls are TRBV7-9 and TRBJ2-1; no firm D call. Germline CDR1 is SEHNR and CDR2 is FQNEAQ (reference sequence). This CDR3 has 10 residues. V was trimmed by 7 bases and J by 8 bases, leaving 6 bases between them.

The chain employs TRBV5-6 and TRBJ2-7, with TRBD2 identical over 9 bases. CDR3 length: 14 amino acids. Trimming cost V 10 bases and J 5 bases; bases outside gene matches: 13. CDR1 is SGHDT, CDR2 YYEEEE, per germline. DNA of the CDR3: TGTGCCTCCCTCCAAAGGGGGACTAGCAACGAGCAGTACTTC. This sequence encodes CASLQRGTSNEQYF.

The chain couples TRBV13 to TRBJ2-7; 9 bases align to TRBD2. CDR3 length: 13 amino acids. Germline CDR1 is PRHDT and CDR2 is FYEKMQ (reference sequence). The V and J ends lost 6 bases and 2 bases, in that order; junction bases with no gene match: 2. CDR3 sequence: CASSGGRAYEQYF. The CDR3, as DNA: TGTGCCAGCAGTGGCGGGAGGGCCTACGAGCAGTACTTC. Based on the CDR3 plus reference TRBV13 and TRBJ2-7, the full variable domain is AAGVIQSPRHLIKEKRETATLKCYPIPRHDTVYWYQQGPGQDPQFLISFYEKMQSDKGSIPDRFSAQQFSDYHSELNMSSLELGDSALYFCASSGGRAYEQYFGPGTRLTVT.

The chain joins TRBV30 to TRBJ1-5; D may be TRBD1 (5 bases). The CDR3 is 14 amino acids. Germline CDR1 and CDR2: GTSNPN and SVGIG (reference sequence). V was pared by 3 bases and J by 6 bases, with 15 bases between. CDR3 sequence reads: CAWSAFRDSQPQHF. Here the CDR3 DNA reads TGTGCCTGGAGCGCGTTCAGGGATAGTCAGCCCCAGCATTTT.

The chain combines TRBV15 with TRBJ2-7; D is ambiguous. Germline-derived CDR1 and CDR2 are LNHNV and YYDKDF (reference sequence). The CDR3 extends over 14 amino acids. V lost 3 bases and J lost 3, with 12 bases in between. This CDR3 reads CATSRYSSDYEQYF. CDR3 nucleotide sequence: TGTGCCACCAGCAGGTATAGCAGTGACTACGAGCAGTACTTC.

The rearrangement joins TRBV4-3 to TRBJ1-1, with TRBD1 matching 7 bases. V was clipped by 4 bases and J by 9 bases; unmatched bases: 5. This CDR3 is 12 amino acids long. Germline V gene lookup returns CDR1 LGHNA and CDR2 YSLEER. CDR3 coding DNA: TGCGCCAGCAGCCCGACAGGGAAAAAAGCTTTCTTT. This encodes CASSPTGKKAFF.